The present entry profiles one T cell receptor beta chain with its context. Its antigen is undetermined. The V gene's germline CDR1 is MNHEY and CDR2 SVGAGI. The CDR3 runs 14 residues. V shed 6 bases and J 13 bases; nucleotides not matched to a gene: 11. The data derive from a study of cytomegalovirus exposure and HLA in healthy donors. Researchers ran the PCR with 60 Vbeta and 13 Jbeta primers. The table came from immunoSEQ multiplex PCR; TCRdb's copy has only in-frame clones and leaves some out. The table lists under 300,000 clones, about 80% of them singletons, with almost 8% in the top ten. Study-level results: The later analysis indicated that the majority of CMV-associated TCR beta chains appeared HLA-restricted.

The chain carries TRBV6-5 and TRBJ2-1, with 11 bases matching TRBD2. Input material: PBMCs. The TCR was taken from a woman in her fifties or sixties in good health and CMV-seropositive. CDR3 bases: TGTGCCAGCAGCAAGGGTACTAGCGGGAGTTACCAGTTCTTC. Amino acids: CASSKGTSGSYQFF.